Below, one T cell receptor beta chain is given with its context. Its recognized antigen is unknown. It has no much larger one-base neighbor in the sample; base qualities were not kept. The CDR3 regions of human TCRbeta chains were analyzed by immunosequencing. As for the authors' bioinformatics: TCRs in the repertoires were compared against a reference library of SARS-CoV-2-specific TCRs that had been generated with the MIRA antigen-specificity platform. Breadth meant the fraction of unique TCRs that were SARS-CoV-2-associated, whereas depth meant the fraction of total T cells that were SARS-CoV-2-associated. Each spike-specific TCR was assigned to its reactive spike region and to a CD4 or CD8 class using the MIRA data. Log10-transformed breadth and depth values were compared by one-way ANOVA with Sidak's multiple comparisons tests. This immuneACCESS table, as held by TCRdb, lists in-frame sequences with V and J called but not all clones. Of the missing ones, under half trace to an unresolved V gene in checked studies; the others have no known cause. V, J and clone size derive from that table, while D and trimming were established from the DNA sequence. This sample has about 100,000 clones in its table, and roughly 89% of those were observed once. 15% to 20% of the sample is held by the ten biggest clonotypes.

This sample was included in a study of T cell responses to AZD1222 COVID-19 vaccine listed by TCRdb under 2021. Broadly, across the study: Because spike-specific TCR depth and breadth did not differ between the two schedules, AZD1222 recipients who got a second dose at roughly 4 weeks were pooled with those who got a second dose at roughly 12 weeks. A total of just over 230 trial participants underwent TCR sequencing, of whom around 200 received two doses of AZD1222 and about 25 received two doses of the MenACWY control vaccine. Enrollment into the trials was organized by age into subgroups of 18-55, 56-69 and 70-plus years, and those subgroups contained around 150, 28 and 57 TCR-sequenced participants, respectively. Study-wide conclusions, independent of this receptor: The whole spike protein was spanned by vaccine-associated CD4 TCRs, and dominant responses were seen in regions 160-218 and 743-854. Reportedly, almost half of the unique spike-specific TCRs recognized epitopes lying outside the regions that are mutated in the B.1.351 and B.1.1.7 variants. Participants were mostly white British and included more females than males, and it was suggested by the authors that clonal diversity may have been underestimated. In the small 56-69-year group, the increase in depth fell short of significance, most likely because of low power. After two AZD1222 doses, spike-specific TCR breadth and depth were significantly higher than at day 0 and than in MenACWY recipients. No day 14 peak-response samples were available, so repertoires were characterized only after the peak T cell response. Conclusions about previously exposed vaccinees are limited because only 5 or 6 AZD1222 recipients were SARS-CoV-2 seropositive at baseline.

Sample time point, as interpreted from the label and publication: baseline before first vaccination. The vaccinee samples were drawn from two UK trials, COV001 and COV002, one of which was a single-blind randomized controlled phase 2/3 trial testing AZD1222 (ChAdOx1 nCoV-19) in healthy adults. For TCRbeta chain sequencing, PBMC samples from trial participants were taken at day 0 and at day 28 after the second dose. Cut back by 3 bases and 5 bases, the V and J ends lie 9 bases apart. Reading from cysteine to phenylalanine, the CDR3 counts 13 amino acids. This entry keeps only the CDR3 DNA: 39 bases, framed from base 1. The germline V gene (reference sequence) sets CDR1 to LNHNV and CDR2 to YYDKDF.

The V and J genes are TRBV15 and TRBJ2-3, with no confidently assigned D gene. The material sequenced was peripheral blood, taken on day 0 of AZD1222 vaccination. This receptor was obtained from an adult in good health. The CDR3 reads CATSSFYQDTQYF. The DNA sequence is as follows: TGTGCCACCAGCAGCTTCTACCAAGATACGCAGTATTTT.